This T cell receptor beta chain comes out of a study of blood T cell repertoires in COVID-19. The CDR3 has 15 residues. Germline CDR1 reads LNHDA; CDR2 reads SQIVND (reference sequence). V trimming: 4 bases; J trimming: 6 bases; junction bases outside the gene matches: 7. Libraries were prepared by immunoSEQ multiplex PCR; TCRdb keeps only in-frame clonotypes and omits some of them. The sample yields around 290,000 clones, 86% seen once. V and J are TRBV19 and TRBJ2-1, with 9 bases fitting TRBD1. Sequenced input: PBMCs or T cells enriched from blood (not recorded which). This receptor was obtained from a woman aged 18-29 years who had recovered from COVID-19. The CDR3 loop is CASSTRDREINEQFF. CDR3 bases: TGTGCCAGTAGTACCCGGGACAGGGAAATCAATGAGCAGTTCTTC.